Presented here are 30 T cell receptor beta chains from one specimen sequenced in a study of T-cell memory formation after mild COVID-19. TCRdb itself ran the 5' RACE reads through MiXCR, one entry per CDR3 protein. The sample contains about 350,000 distinct CDR3 sequences, roughly an eighth of which appear only once. The sequencing input was PBMCs or a T cell subset sorted from them (not recorded which). These receptors were obtained from a young man who had mild COVID-19 (a few samples of this study predate the infection). Cell type and time point are not known.

This clonotype was observed at least ten times. The chain is built from TRBV4-2 and TRBJ2-1, with 8 bases that match TRBD2. Looked up from germline, CDR1 is LGHNA and CDR2 is YNFKEQ. This CDR3 has 17 residues. V shed 0 bases, J shed 10 bases, and the junction held 14 bases outside the gene matches. The CDR3 DNA reads as TGTGCCAGCAGCCAAGATATGGCGGGGGGTCCCGTCCAGGAGCAGTTCTTC. This gives the protein CASSQDMAGGPVQEQFF.

This clonotype was observed a few times. The rearrangement links TRBV29-1 to TRBJ2-3; 7 bases match TRBD1. The CDR3 consists of 17 residues. With 0 bases clipped from V and 0 bases from J, the junction kept 9 bases outside the gene matches. CDR1 SQVTM and CDR2 ANQGSEA come from the germline V gene. DNA for the CDR3: TGCAGCGTTGAAGATCGTCGGGGACAGCTGAGCACAGATACGCAGTATTTT. Translation gives CSVEDRRGQLSTDTQYF.

In DNA, the CDR3 is TGTGCCAGCAGTTTATCTTCTGGCTACACCTTC. It codes for CASSLSSGYTF. V and J are TRBV12-3 or TRBV12-4 and TRBJ1-2; D is undetermined. The CDR3 runs 11 residues. The V end was cut by 2 bases, the J end by 7 bases, with 5 bases between.

The chain has TRBV7-8 and TRBJ1-6, with D maybe TRBD1 (6 bases). Trimming took off 4 bases at V and 7 bases at J, with 14 bases between the two ends. CDR1 and CDR2 (germline): SGHVS, FQNEAQ. This CDR3 region has 15 residues. CDR3 in amino acids: CASSSRGGRNSPLHF. DNA of the CDR3: TGTGCCAGCAGCTCCCGCGGGGGGCGAAATTCACCCCTCCACTTT. Using reference TRBV7-8 and TRBJ1-6 for the parts outside the CDR3, the full variable domain is GAGVSQSPRYKVAKRGQDVALRCDPISGHVSLFWYQQALGQGPEFLTYFQNEAQLDKSGLPSDRFFAERPEGSVSTLKIQRTQQEDSAVYLCASSSRGGRNSPLHFGNGTRLTVT.

This clonotype was observed a few times. This CDR3 reads CASSYGGQIYGYTF. The DNA for the CDR3 is TGTGCCAGCAGTTATGGGGGGCAGATCTATGGCTACACCTTC. The rearrangement links TRBV6-6 to TRBJ1-2; D is possibly TRBD1 (6 bases). CDR3 size: 14 residues. Germline V CDR1 and CDR2: MNHNY, SVGAGI (reference sequence). Trimming removed 3 bases from V and 4 bases from J, with 12 bases in between.

Ten or more counts support this clonotype. This chain joins TRBV28 and TRBJ2-5, with TRBD2 identical over 7 bases. Germline values: CDR1 MDHEN, CDR2 SYDVKM. This CDR3 has 15 residues. V lost 5 bases and J lost 1; bases outside the gene matches: 7. CDR3 DNA: TGTGCCAGCAGTCCAACCTCGGGGGGCCAAGAGACCCAGTACTTC. It specifies CASSPTSGGQETQYF.

This clonotype was detected only a few times. The CDR3 sequence is CASSMVASGTDTQYF. CDR3 bases: TGTGCCAGTAGTATGGTGGCTAGCGGGACAGATACGCAGTATTTT. The chain is built from TRBV19 and TRBJ2-3, with TRBD2 matching over 8 bases. This CDR3 comprises 15 residues. V shed 3 bases and J 3 bases; nucleotides not matched to a gene: 5. CDR1 is LNHDA, CDR2 SQIVND, per germline (reference sequence). The whole variable domain, filled in from reference TRBV19 and TRBJ2-3, reads DGGITQSPKYLFRKEGQNVTLSCEQNLNHDAMYWYRQDPGQGLRLIYYSQIVNDFQKGDIAEGYSVSREKKESFPLTVTSAQKNPTAFYLCASSMVASGTDTQYFGPGTRLTVL.

This clonotype was counted between two and nine times. This sequence joins TRBV9 and TRBJ2-7, with TRBD1 matching over 7 bases. There are 14 residues in the CDR3. The J segment lost 4 bases and the V segment lost 2 bases, leaving 6 bases of the junction unmatched. Germline lookup yields CDR1 SGDLS and CDR2 YYNGEE. Written as DNA, the CDR3 is TGTGCCAGCAGCGTGACAGGGTTTGGGTACGAGCAGTACTTC. Protein sequence: CASSVTGFGYEQYF.

DNA of the CDR3: TGTGCCAGCAGCGGCAGGGTCGCCCACGAGCAGTACTTC. Protein product: CASSGRVAHEQYF. This sequence joins TRBV7-2 and TRBJ2-7, with TRBD1 as a possible D gene (5 bases). There are 13 residues in the CDR3. The V gene's germline CDR1 is SGHTA and CDR2 FQGNSA. V was shortened by 5 bases and J by 5 bases, with 13 bases between the two germline ends.

The J gene is TRBJ2-3, the V gene TRBV7-2; no definite D call. Trimming took 5 bases from V and 5 from J, leaving 11 bases between them. Germline V gene data show CDR1 as SGHTA and CDR2 as FQGNSA. The CDR3 runs to 13 residues. The CDR3: CASSQNRGDTQYF. Here the CDR3 DNA reads TGTGCCAGCAGCCAAAACAGAGGAGATACGCAGTATTTT.

This rearrangement joins TRBV6-5 to TRBJ1-1; 9 nucleotides line up with TRBD1. The CDR3 is 15 residues long. Germline V gives CDR1 MNHEY, CDR2 SVGAGI. Losses at the gene ends were 1 base for V and 5 bases for J; bases not matched to a gene: 5. DNA of the CDR3: TGTGCCAGCAGTTACTGGGGACAGGGTAAAACTGAAGCTTTCTTT. This translates into CASSYWGQGKTEAFF.

This sequence joins TRBV7-2 and TRBJ1-1; D gene unclear. The CDR3 covers 14 residues. CDR1 SGHTA and CDR2 FQGNSA come from the germline V gene. V was shortened by 5 bases and J by 6 bases, with 16 bases between the two germline ends. CDR3 sequence: CASSPSSRAAEAFF. CDR3 DNA: TGTGCCAGCAGCCCGAGTTCGAGGGCGGCTGAAGCTTTCTTT. Combining the CDR3 with reference TRBV7-2 and TRBJ1-1 gives the whole variable domain GAGVSQSPSNKVTEKGKDVELRCDPISGHTALYWYRQSLGQGLEFLIYFQGNSAPDKSGLPSDRFSAERTGGSVSTLTIQRTQQEDSAVYLCASSPSSRAAEAFFGQGTRLTVV.

In this sample, this clonotype turned up many times. The rearrangement links TRBV20-1 to TRBJ1-1; unclear D gene. With 1 base removed from V and 1 base from J, the gap between germline ends came to 16 bases. Per the germline V gene, CDR1 is DFQATT and CDR2 is SNEGSKA (reference sequence). The CDR3 is made up of 16 amino acids. The CDR3 nucleotides are TGCAGTGCTAGAGGTTGGATCGCCCGCCGGAACACTGAAGCTTTCTTT. This translates into CSARGWIARRNTEAFF.

This clonotype was seen only a few times. The rearrangement links TRBV7-2 to TRBJ2-3; D may match TRBD1 or TRBD2 (6 bases each). Germline assignment: CDR1 SGHTA and CDR2 FQGNSA. The V end was cut by 5 bases, the J end by 8 bases, with 14 bases between. This CDR3 spans 13 amino acids. The CDR3 DNA is TGTGCCAGCAGCCCCCCGGGGGCCATTACGCAGTATTTT. This codes for CASSPPGAITQYF.

This chain connects TRBV9 to TRBJ2-2; the D gene is possibly TRBD1 (6 bases). With 0 bases removed from V and 3 bases from J, the gap between germline ends came to 9 bases. This CDR3 spans 15 amino acids. The germline V gene has CDR1 SGDLS and CDR2 YYNGEE. CDR3 nucleotides: TGTGCCAGCAGCGTAGGGGGACAAGACACCGGGGAGCTGTTTTTT. Amino acids: CASSVGGQDTGELFF.

The chain uses TRBV7-3 and TRBJ2-3; TRBD1 aligns across 7 bases. From germline, CDR1 is SGHTA and CDR2 FQGTGA. The junction had 4 bases not matched to a gene; V was cut back by 5 bases and J by 2 bases. The CDR3 extends over 14 amino acids. Here the CDR3 reads CASSQGQITDTQYF. The CDR3 nucleotides read TGTGCCAGCAGCCAGGGACAGATCACAGATACGCAGTATTTT.

The rearrangement joins TRBV9 to TRBJ2-1, with D possibly TRBD2 on 8 matching bases. V lost 4 bases and J lost 5, with 28 bases in between. Per germline, CDR1 SGDLS and CDR2 YYNGEE. There are 19 residues in the CDR3. CDR3 in amino acids: CASSIPREGSGGVNNEQFF. Here the CDR3 DNA reads TGTGCCAGCAGCATCCCTCGGGAGGGTTCAGGGGGGGTCAACAATGAGCAGTTCTTC.

The rearrangement links TRBV3-1 to TRBJ2-7; weak D call: TRBD1 (5 bases). This CDR3 is built from 13 residues. Germline V lookup: CDR1 LGHDT, CDR2 YNNKEL (reference sequence). V lost 3 bases to trimming and J lost 3 bases, with 9 bases between them. This chain's CDR3 is CASSHLQDYEQYF. As DNA, the CDR3 is TGTGCCAGCAGCCATTTACAGGACTACGAGCAGTACTTC.

The chain joins TRBV3-1 to TRBJ1-4; the D gene is possibly TRBD1 (6 bases). CDR3 length: 15 amino acids. Germline-derived CDR1 and CDR2 are LGHDT and YNNKEL (reference sequence). V gave up 1 base and J gave up 6 bases, with 12 bases separating them. DNA of the CDR3: TGTGCCAGCAGCCAAGGCAGGGGATGGGATGAAAAACTGTTTTTT. It is translated as CASSQGRGWDEKLFF.

The chain employs TRBV6-5 and TRBJ2-3, with D unresolved. Germline CDR1 and CDR2: MNHEY and SVGAGI. Trimming shortened V by 4 bases and J by 3 bases, and 11 bases separated the two germline ends. The CDR3 length is 14 residues. CDR3 protein: CASSSALGTDTQYF. The CDR3 DNA is TGTGCCAGCAGTTCAGCCCTTGGTACAGATACGCAGTATTTT.

The rearrangement links TRBV9 to TRBJ2-3; D possibly matches TRBD1 or TRBD2 (6 bases each). Germline values: CDR1 SGDLS, CDR2 YYNGEE. This CDR3 has 14 residues. Trimming shortened V by 1 base and J by 4 bases, and 10 bases separated the two germline ends. The CDR3 spells CASSVLGGSDTQYF. The CDR3 DNA reads TGTGCCAGCAGCGTACTCGGGGGCTCAGATACGCAGTATTTT. Together with reference TRBV9 and TRBJ2-3, the CDR3 gives the full variable domain: DSGVTQTPKHLITATGQRVTLRCSPRSGDLSVYWYQQSLDQGLQFLIQYYNGEERAKGNILERFSAQQFPDLHSELNLSSLELGDSALYFCASSVLGGSDTQYFGPGTRLTVL.

The chain joins TRBV3-1 to TRBJ2-2, with TRBD1 as a possible D gene (5 bases). The V end was cut by 1 base, the J end by 5 bases, with 8 bases between. The CDR3 length is 14 residues. From germline, CDR1 is LGHDT and CDR2 YNNKEL (reference sequence). Here the CDR3 reads CASSQARTTGELFF. The CDR3 coding sequence is TGTGCCAGCAGCCAAGCCCGGACAACCGGGGAGCTGTTTTTT.

In regard to this clonotype: A read error may account for a junction end that differs from germline. The J gene is TRBJ2-7, the V gene TRBV20-1, with TRBD2 matching over 10 bases. Germline V gives CDR1 DFQATT, CDR2 SNEGSKA (reference sequence). The CDR3 runs to 15 residues. CDR3 nucleotide sequence: TGCAGTGCTAGAGATTGGACTAGCGGCTCCCACGAGCAGTACTTC. Residues: CSARDWTSGSHEQYF.

Many counts were recorded for this clonotype. The CDR3 DNA reads TGTGCCAGCAGTCCACAGGGAACCGAGCAGTACTTC. It encodes CASSPQGTEQYF. This rearrangement joins TRBV6-1 to TRBJ2-7; D may be TRBD1 (6 bases). Germline V lookup: CDR1 MNHNS, CDR2 SASEGT. V was trimmed by 5 bases and J by 6 bases, leaving 11 bases between them. The CDR3 length is 12 residues.

This clonotype was observed a handful of times. The chain recombines TRBV30 with TRBJ2-7; possibly TRBD2 for D (5 bases). Trimming left V 0 bases short and J 0 bases short, with 12 bases between. The CDR3 is made up of 15 amino acids. Germline V gene data show CDR1 as GTSNPN and CDR2 as SVGIG (reference sequence). As DNA, the CDR3 is TGTGCCTGGAGTGTGGGCGGGTTTAGCTCCTACGAGCAGTACTTC. The encoded protein is CAWSVGGFSSYEQYF.

This clonotype was detected a few times. A junction boundary mismatches the germline segment, possibly from a read error. This chain connects TRBV7-7 to TRBJ2-1; D might be TRBD2 (5 bases). Germline V gene data show CDR1 as SSHAT and CDR2 as FNYEAQ (reference sequence). The CDR3 length is 14 residues. The CDR3 here is CASSPGSNGAEQFF. CDR3 DNA: TGTGCTAGCAGCCCGGGATCGAATGGAGCTGAGCAGTTCTTC. The full variable domain, with the rest looked up from reference TRBV7-7 and TRBJ2-1, is GAGVSQSPRYKVTKRGQDVTLRCDPISSHATLYWYQQALGQGPEFLTYFNYEAQPDKSGLPSDRFSAERPEGSISTLTIQRTEQRDSAMYRCASSPGSNGAEQFFGPGTRLTVL.

The rearrangement uses TRBV2 and TRBJ2-1; a weak D match, TRBD2 (7 bases). The CDR3 sequence is 14 residues long. Germline CDR1 SNHLY, CDR2 FYNNEI. Between the trimmed V and J ends, which lost 8 bases and 0 bases, there was a span of 11 bases. The CDR3 loop reads CASGGAVSYNEQFF. CDR3 DNA: TGTGCCAGCGGGGGGGCCGTCTCCTACAATGAGCAGTTCTTC.

A few counts support this clonotype. This chain uses TRBV5-1 with TRBJ2-2, with a tentative D call TRBD2 (5 bases). Trimming stripped 2 bases from V and 5 bases from J, with 13 bases between. The CDR3 has 15 amino acids. CDR1 is SGHRS and CDR2 is YFSETQ in the germline V gene. CDR3 sequence reads: CASSFDYRGTGELFF. CDR3 DNA: TGCGCCAGCAGCTTCGACTACCGGGGAACCGGGGAGCTGTTTTTT.

V usage is TRBV7-6 and J usage is TRBJ2-6; D is tentatively TRBD1 or TRBD2 (5 bases each). Germline V gene lookup returns CDR1 SGHVS and CDR2 FNYEAQ. This CDR3 has 16 amino acids. The germline V and J ends were trimmed by 4 bases and 2 bases, with 12 bases remaining between them. In nucleotides, the CDR3 is TGTGCCAGCAGCTCCCTCGGGGCTGCTGGGGCCAACGTCCTGACTTTC. Its protein product is CASSSLGAAGANVLTF.

A few counts support this clonotype. J is TRBJ2-2 and V is TRBV7-2; D possibly matches TRBD1 or TRBD2 (6 bases each). CDR3 length: 18 amino acids. Germline V gene data show CDR1 as SGHTA and CDR2 as FQGNSA. The V end lost 5 bases, the J end lost 1 base, and 20 bases lay between the germline ends. This CDR3 is CASSPTFWGAGNTGELFF. The CDR3 nucleotides are TGTGCCAGCAGCCCCACTTTTTGGGGGGCAGGGAACACCGGGGAGCTGTTTTTT.